The text below deals with one TCR beta chain. Repertoires were generated with immunoSEQ multiplex PCR, while TCRdb's copy carries only in-frame clones and drops some. This sample has 70,000 or so clones, with approximately 88% found just once. The sample originates from a study of technical replicates of blood from a few donors. Germline CDR1 SNHLY, CDR2 FYNNEI. There are 14 residues in the CDR3. V lost 2 bases and J lost 7; bases outside the gene matches: 5. The chain combines TRBV2 with TRBJ1-2, with 9 bases that match TRBD1. This receptor was taken from a human donor in good health. Some clones in this sample may be carry-over from other donors' samples. Sequences were obtained from PBMCs. This CDR3 is CASSESGQGRGYTF. Here the CDR3 DNA reads TGTGCCAGCAGTGAATCAGGACAGGGGCGTGGCTACACCTTC.